This section outlines one T cell receptor beta chain sequence together with its context. This entry is derived from a study of blood T cell repertoires in COVID-19. Overall study context: Sample material is recorded as cDNA or gDNA derived from T cells, B-cell-depleted T cells, or PBMCs.

How the authors handled the data: Using reference gene primer amplification, nucleated cell counts were estimated. TCRdb's table, derived via immunoSEQ multiplex PCR, lists solely in-frame clones and lacks some. Clone size and the V and J calls come from that table; the DNA yielded D and trimming. Of around 310,000 clones detected, around 87% appear once; the ten largest clones hold about 1%. Between the trimmed V and J ends, which lost 0 bases and 5 bases, there was a span of 16 bases. CDR1 and CDR2 (germline): LNHNV, YYDKDF (reference sequence). There are 17 residues in the CDR3. The sequence was obtained from a middle-aged woman with COVID-19, enrolled during active disease. V is TRBV15 and J is TRBJ2-2, with D perhaps TRBD2 (5 bases). Input material: peripheral blood. The CDR3 DNA follows: TGTGCCACCAGCAGAGATAGTCGAGGGCAGCAAACCGGGGAGCTGTTTTTT. Encoded protein: CATSRDSRGQQTGELFF.